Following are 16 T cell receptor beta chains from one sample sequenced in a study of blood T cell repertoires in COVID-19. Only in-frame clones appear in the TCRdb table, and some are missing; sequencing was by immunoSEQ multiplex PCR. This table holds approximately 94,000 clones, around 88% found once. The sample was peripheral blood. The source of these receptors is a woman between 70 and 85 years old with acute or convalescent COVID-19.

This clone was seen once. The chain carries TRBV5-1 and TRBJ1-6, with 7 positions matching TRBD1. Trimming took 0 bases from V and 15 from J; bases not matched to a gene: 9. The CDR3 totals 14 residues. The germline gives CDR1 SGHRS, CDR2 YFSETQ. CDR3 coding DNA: TGCGCCAGCAGCTTGGGGGGACAGCAAGGGTTCCTCCACTTT. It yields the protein CASSLGGQQGFLHF.

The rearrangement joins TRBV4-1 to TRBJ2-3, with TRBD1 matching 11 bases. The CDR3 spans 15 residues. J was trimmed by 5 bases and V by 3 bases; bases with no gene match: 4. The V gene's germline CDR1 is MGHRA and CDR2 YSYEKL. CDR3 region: CASSQGDRGGDTQYF. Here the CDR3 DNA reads TGCGCCAGCAGCCAGGGGGACAGGGGGGGAGATACGCAGTATTTT.

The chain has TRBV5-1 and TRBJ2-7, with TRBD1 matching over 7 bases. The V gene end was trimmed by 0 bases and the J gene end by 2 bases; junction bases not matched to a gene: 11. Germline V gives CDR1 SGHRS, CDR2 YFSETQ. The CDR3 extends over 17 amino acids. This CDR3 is CASSLGETLTGTYEQYF. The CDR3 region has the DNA TGCGCCAGCAGCTTGGGCGAGACGTTGACAGGGACCTACGAGCAGTACTTC.

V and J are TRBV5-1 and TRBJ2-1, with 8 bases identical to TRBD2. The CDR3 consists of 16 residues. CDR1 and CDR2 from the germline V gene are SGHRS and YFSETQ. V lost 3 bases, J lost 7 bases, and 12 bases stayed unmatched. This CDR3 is CASSSGGAGVPNEQFF. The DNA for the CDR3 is TGCGCCAGCAGCTCAGGAGGAGCGGGAGTACCAAATGAGCAGTTCTTC.

CDR3 protein: CASSLRGELFF. The CDR3 DNA follows: TGTGCCAGCAGTTTGAGGGGGGAGCTGTTTTTT. The chain recombines TRBV12-3 or TRBV12-4 with TRBJ2-2, with unresolved D. This CDR3 is built from 11 residues. The germline V and J ends were trimmed by 3 bases and 8 bases, with 4 bases remaining between them.

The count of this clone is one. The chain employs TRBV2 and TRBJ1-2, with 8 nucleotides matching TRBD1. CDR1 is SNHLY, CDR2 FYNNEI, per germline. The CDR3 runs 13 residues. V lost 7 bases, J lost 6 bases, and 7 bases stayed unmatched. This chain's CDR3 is CASTLTGADGYTF. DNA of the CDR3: TGTGCCAGCACTTTGACAGGGGCGGATGGCTACACCTTC.

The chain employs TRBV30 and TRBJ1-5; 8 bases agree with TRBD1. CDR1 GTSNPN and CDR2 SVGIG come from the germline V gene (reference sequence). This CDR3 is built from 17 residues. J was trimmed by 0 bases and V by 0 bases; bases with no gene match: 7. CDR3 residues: CAWSVGDRKYSNQPQHF. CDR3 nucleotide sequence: TGTGCCTGGAGTGTGGGGGACAGGAAGTATAGCAATCAGCCCCAGCATTTT. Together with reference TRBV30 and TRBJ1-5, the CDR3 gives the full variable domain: SQTIHQWPATLVQPVGSPLSLECTVEGTSNPNLYWYRQAAGRGLQLLFYSVGIGQISSEVPQNLSASRPQDRQFILSSKKLLLSDSGFYLCAWSVGDRKYSNQPQHFGDGTRLSIL.

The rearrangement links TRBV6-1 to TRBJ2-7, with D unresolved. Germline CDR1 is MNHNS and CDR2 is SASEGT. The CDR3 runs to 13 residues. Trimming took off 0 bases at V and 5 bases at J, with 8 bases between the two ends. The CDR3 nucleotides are TGTGCCAGCAGTGAAGCGAGAGGTCACGAGCAGTACTTC. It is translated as CASSEARGHEQYF.

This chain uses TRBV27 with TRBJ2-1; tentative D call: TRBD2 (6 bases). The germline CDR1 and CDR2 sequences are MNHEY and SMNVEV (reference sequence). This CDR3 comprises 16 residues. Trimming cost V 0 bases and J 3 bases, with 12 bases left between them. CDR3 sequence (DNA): TGTGCCAGCAGTTTATCTGCGGGGTCCCTCTACAATGAGCAGTTCTTC. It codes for CASSLSAGSLYNEQFF.

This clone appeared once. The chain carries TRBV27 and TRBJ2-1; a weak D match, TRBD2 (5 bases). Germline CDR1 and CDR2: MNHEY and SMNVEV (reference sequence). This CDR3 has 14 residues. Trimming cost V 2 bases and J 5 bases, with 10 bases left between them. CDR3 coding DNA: TGTGCCAGCAGTTTAGCGGACTCTAACAATGAGCAGTTCTTC. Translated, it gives CASSLADSNNEQFF.

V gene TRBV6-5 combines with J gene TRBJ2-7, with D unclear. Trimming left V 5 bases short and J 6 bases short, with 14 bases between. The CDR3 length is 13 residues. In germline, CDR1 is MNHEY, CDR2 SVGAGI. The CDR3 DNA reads TGTGCCAGCAGTCTCTTAGGAGTCCGCGAGCAGTACTTC. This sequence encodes CASSLLGVREQYF.

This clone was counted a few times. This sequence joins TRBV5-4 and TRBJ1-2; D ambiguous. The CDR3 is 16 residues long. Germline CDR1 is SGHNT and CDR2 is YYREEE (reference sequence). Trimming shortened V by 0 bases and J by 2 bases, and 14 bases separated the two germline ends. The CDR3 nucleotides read TGTGCCAGCAGCTTGGGAGGAAGTGATATCAACTATGGCTACACCTTC. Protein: CASSLGGSDINYGYTF.

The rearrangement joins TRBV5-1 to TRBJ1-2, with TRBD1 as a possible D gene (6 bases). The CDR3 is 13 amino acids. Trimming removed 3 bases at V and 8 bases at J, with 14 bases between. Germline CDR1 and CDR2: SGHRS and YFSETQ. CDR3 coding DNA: TGCGCCAGCAGCTCAACAGGGTCTCGGGGCTACACCTTC. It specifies CASSSTGSRGYTF.

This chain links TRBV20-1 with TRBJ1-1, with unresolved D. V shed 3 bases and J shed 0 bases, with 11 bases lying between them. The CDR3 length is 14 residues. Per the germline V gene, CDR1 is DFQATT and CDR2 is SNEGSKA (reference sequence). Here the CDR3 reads CSASTGFLNTEAFF. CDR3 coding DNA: TGCAGTGCTAGTACGGGTTTTTTGAACACTGAAGCTTTCTTT.

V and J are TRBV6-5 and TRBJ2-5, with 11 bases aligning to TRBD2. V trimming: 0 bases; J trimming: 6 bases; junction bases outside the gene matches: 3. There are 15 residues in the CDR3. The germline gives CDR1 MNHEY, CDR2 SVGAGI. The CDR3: CASSYSSSGGQTQYF. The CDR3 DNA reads TGTGCCAGCAGTTACTCGTCTAGCGGGGGGCAGACCCAGTACTTC.

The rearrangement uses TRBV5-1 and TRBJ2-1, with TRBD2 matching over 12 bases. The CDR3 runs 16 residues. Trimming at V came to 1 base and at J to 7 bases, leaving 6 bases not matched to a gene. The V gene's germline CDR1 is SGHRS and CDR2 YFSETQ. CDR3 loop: CASSLSTSGGTNEQFF. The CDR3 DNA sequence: TGCGCCAGCAGCTTGTCGACTAGCGGGGGTACGAATGAGCAGTTCTTC.